This TCR beta chain was documented in a study of T cell changes during pregnancy in multiple sclerosis (dated by TCRdb to 2018 to 2020). Notes on the research overall: In women with multiple sclerosis, the researchers looked at how the T cell repertoire shifted as pregnancy progressed.

Concerning this clone itself: No antigen is known for it. Base qualities are not provided; no much larger clone lies one nucleotide away.

Libraries were prepared through the immunoSEQ multiplex PCR assay. This immuneACCESS table, as held by TCRdb, lists in-frame sequences with V and J called but not all clones. Of the missing ones, under half trace to an unresolved V gene in checked studies; the others have no known cause. Across this sample there are approximately 100,000 clones, with about 93% seen only once. The ten largest clonotypes hold about 4.5% of the sample. At the junction V is shortened by 0 bases and J by 1 base, with 9 bases in between. According to the germline V gene (reference sequence), CDR1 reads GTSNPN and CDR2 reads SVGIG. Its CDR3 holds 14 amino acids, cysteine through phenylalanine. The retained sequence is limited to the CDR3, 42 bases, with the frame set at the first base.

The TCR sequence derives from a female donor with multiple sclerosis, enrolled in a pregnancy study. The specimen was peripheral blood, collected in the first trimester of pregnancy. The sequence is built from TRBV30 and TRBJ1-1; the D gene cannot be named for sure. The CDR3 region: CAWSVKLPNTEAFF. The sequence in DNA is TGTGCCTGGAGTGTAAAGCTCCCGAACACTGAAGCTTTCTTT.